This passage covers 12 T cell receptor beta chains from one sample sequenced in a study of monozygotic twins with inflammatory bowel disease. TCRdb re-analyzed the 5' RACE reads; it lists each CDR3 protein once, without DNA. The sample table sets out 330,000 or so distinct CDR3 sequences. The sequenced sample was blood. These receptors were obtained from a human donor with ulcerative colitis or Crohn's disease, or a healthy co-twin of an affected twin (not recorded which).

The chain joins TRBV20-1 to TRBJ1-5. The length of the CDR3 is 12 residues. Germline CDR1 and CDR2: DFQATT and SNEGSKA (reference sequence). The CDR3 is CSASLGNQPQHF.

The genes are TRBV5-1 and TRBJ2-3. Germline V gene data show CDR1 as SGHRS and CDR2 as YFSETQ. There are 14 residues in the CDR3. CDR3: CASSLKGFGDTQYF. The entire variable domain, with the rest obtained from reference TRBV5-1 and TRBJ2-3, is as follows: KAGVTQTPRYLIKTRGQQVTLSCSPISGHRSVSWYQQTPGQGLQFLFEYFSETQRNKGNFPGRFSGRQFSNSRSEMNVSTLELGDSALYLCASSLKGFGDTQYFGPGTRLTVL.

The chain couples TRBV20-1 to TRBJ1-6; TCRdb calls TRBD1, which cannot be checked without DNA. From germline, CDR1 is DFQATT and CDR2 SNEGSKA (reference sequence). This CDR3 has 13 amino acids. This CDR3 reads CSADPLGGSPLHF.

The chain has TRBV5-1 and TRBJ1-1. CDR3 size: 16 residues. Germline V gene lookup returns CDR1 SGHRS and CDR2 YFSETQ. This CDR3 is CASSLQLIGVNTEAFF.

V and J are TRBV28 and TRBJ2-7. Germline V lookup: CDR1 MDHEN, CDR2 SYDVKM. The CDR3 runs 13 residues. This CDR3 reads CASSSYTPREQYF.

The rearrangement links TRBV5-1 to TRBJ2-7; lacking DNA, the TRBD1 call made by TCRdb goes unchecked. CDR1 SGHRS and CDR2 YFSETQ come from the germline V gene. CDR3 length equals 14 residues. The CDR3 spells CASSATGGTYEQYF.

V and J are TRBV5-5 and TRBJ2-5; with no DNA, the TCRdb D assignment of TRBD2 cannot be verified. Germline CDR1 is SGHKS and CDR2 is YYEKEE (reference sequence). CDR3 length equals 16 residues. CDR3 sequence reads: CASSETSLNYQETQYF. The complete variable domain, with remaining parts taken from reference TRBV5-5 and TRBJ2-5, reads DAGVTQSPTHLIKTRGQQVTLRCSPISGHKSVSWYQQVLGQGPQFIFQYYEKEERGRGNFPDRFSARQFPNYSSELNVNALLLGDSALYLCASSETSLNYQETQYFGPGTRLLVL.

The chain has TRBV4-2 and TRBJ2-1; no DNA is available, so the TRBD2 call from TCRdb remains unchecked. Germline lookup yields CDR1 LGHNA and CDR2 YNFKEQ. The CDR3 is 13 residues long. The CDR3: CASSQGESGRQFF.

The chain joins TRBV2 to TRBJ2-1; TCRdb's D call of TRBD2 is untestable without DNA. Germline V gives CDR1 SNHLY, CDR2 FYNNEI. This CDR3 is built from 14 residues. The CDR3 protein is CASNPTSDRGEQFF.

The V and J genes are TRBV5-4 and TRBJ2-7. This CDR3 spans 14 amino acids. The V gene's germline CDR1 is SGHNT and CDR2 YYREEE (reference sequence). The CDR3 sequence: CASSWGRGTYEQYF.

The chain combines TRBV4-3 with TRBJ1-2. CDR3 length equals 13 residues. Germline values: CDR1 LGHNA, CDR2 YSLEER. The CDR3 region is CASSQDRQTGYTF.

The chain couples TRBV30 to TRBJ1-1; TCRdb reports TRBD1, a call that lacks DNA to check it against. The germline V gene encodes CDR1 GTSNPN and CDR2 SVGIG (reference sequence). The CDR3 sequence is 16 residues long. CDR3 residues: CAWRTLQGFGSTEAFF.